The 16 T cell receptor beta chains listed next were all sequenced from one sample in a study of shared clonotypes between healthy human individuals. Method: immunoSEQ multiplex PCR; TCRdb's copy keeps in-frame clones and lacks some. The data contain some 600,000 clones, approximately 96% of them seen just once; the ten biggest clones take up less than 0.13%. Terminally differentiated effector memory CD45RA+ cells were left out of the naive CD8 fraction, which was CD45RO-negative and positively selected for CCR7. Sequences were obtained from naive CD8+ T cells sorted from blood. These receptors were collected from a woman aged 25-40 years in good health.

The genes are TRBV28 and TRBJ2-1; 7 bases are shared with TRBD2. V gave up 6 bases and J gave up 5 bases; unmatched junction bases: 19. This CDR3 is built from 18 residues. Germline V gene lookup returns CDR1 MDHEN and CDR2 SYDVKM. The CDR3 loop is CASSPDAREPLVNNEQFF. CDR3 DNA sequence: TGTGCCAGCAGCCCGGACGCGCGGGAGCCTTTGGTGAACAATGAGCAGTTCTTC.

The genes are TRBV11-2 and TRBJ1-2, with D maybe TRBD1 (5 bases). The CDR3 length is 14 residues. The V end was cut by 2 bases, the J end by 5 bases, with 12 bases between. Looked up from germline, CDR1 is SGHAT and CDR2 is FQNNGV. CDR3 bases: TGTGCCAGCAGCTTATCCCGGGACCAATATGGCTACACCTTC. This codes for CASSLSRDQYGYTF.

The rearrangement joins TRBV2 to TRBJ2-7, with a possible D match to TRBD2 (6 bases). Trimming removed 10 bases at V and 2 bases at J, with 21 bases between. CDR1 is SNHLY and CDR2 is FYNNEI in the germline V gene. This CDR3 spans 15 amino acids. DNA for the CDR3: TGTGCCACCGACCGCGGACGGGAGAAGCCCTACGAGCAGTACTTC. Translating gives CATDRGREKPYEQYF.

This chain connects TRBV7-9 to TRBJ2-7; perhaps TRBD1 as D (6 bases). Germline CDR1 reads SEHNR; CDR2 reads FQNEAQ (reference sequence). V was shortened by 5 bases and J by 2 bases, with 13 bases between the two germline ends. The CDR3 spans 14 residues. The CDR3 here is CASSTPGVPYEQYF. The CDR3, as DNA: TGTGCCAGCAGCACCCCAGGGGTTCCCTACGAGCAGTACTTC.

The chain has TRBV2 and TRBJ2-7; no clear D gene. Trimming pared 4 bases from V and 3 bases from J, leaving 10 bases between. From germline, CDR1 is SNHLY and CDR2 FYNNEI. The CDR3 is made up of 13 amino acids. CDR3 loop: CASSVFPGYEQYF. Here the CDR3 DNA reads TGTGCCAGCAGTGTTTTCCCCGGCTACGAGCAGTACTTC.

This rearrangement joins TRBV13 to TRBJ2-1; D uncertain. The germline V gene encodes CDR1 PRHDT and CDR2 FYEKMQ (reference sequence). V was shortened by 5 bases and J by 5 bases, with 4 bases between the two germline ends. The CDR3 consists of 11 residues. The CDR3 DNA follows: TGTGCCAGCAGCCAAGACAATGAGCAGTTCTTC. This gives the protein CASSQDNEQFF.

The V call is TRBV7-9, the J call TRBJ2-5; no clear D gene. CDR3 size: 14 residues. Germline loops: CDR1 SEHNR, CDR2 FQNEAQ (reference sequence). The ends were cut back, 1 base at V and 2 bases at J, with 8 bases in the middle. CDR3 DNA sequence: TGTGCCAGCAGCTTAGTGGCAGCTCAAGAGACCCAGTACTTC. Protein sequence: CASSLVAAQETQYF.

The rearrangement joins TRBV27 to TRBJ2-7, with TRBD2 matching 8 bases. V was clipped by 6 bases and J by 2 bases; unmatched bases: 12. CDR3 length: 16 amino acids. The germline V gene has CDR1 MNHEY and CDR2 SMNVEV (reference sequence). In DNA form, the CDR3 reads TGTGCCAGCAGACTACTAGTAGCGGGGTCCCCCTACGAGCAGTACTTC. Amino acid sequence: CASRLLVAGSPYEQYF.

The V call is TRBV5-6, the J call TRBJ2-2; 9 bases match TRBD1. With 4 bases clipped from V and 7 bases from J, the junction kept 8 bases outside the gene matches. The CDR3 runs to 15 residues. The germline V gene has CDR1 SGHDT and CDR2 YYEEEE. The CDR3 region is CASSPDRGSVGELFF. The CDR3 coding sequence is TGTGCCAGCAGCCCTGACAGGGGGTCCGTCGGGGAGCTGTTTTTT. Full variable domain (outside the CDR3, taken from reference TRBV5-6 and TRBJ2-2): DAGVTQSPTHLIKTRGQQVTLRCSPKSGHDTVSWYQQALGQGPQFIFQYYEEEERQRGNFPDRFSGHQFPNYSSELNVNALLLGDSALYLCASSPDRGSVGELFFGEGSRLTVL.

This chain joins TRBV10-2 and TRBJ1-4; 9 nucleotides line up with TRBD1. This CDR3 is 14 amino acids long. The germline V gene has CDR1 WSHSY and CDR2 SAAADI. J was trimmed by 4 bases and V by 6 bases; bases with no gene match: 3. The CDR3 sequence: CASRDRGNNEKLFF. The DNA for the CDR3 is TGCGCCAGCAGAGACAGGGGGAATAATGAAAAACTGTTTTTT.

The V gene is TRBV6-5, the J gene TRBJ1-2; perhaps TRBD1 as D (5 bases). V lost 0 bases and J 4 bases, leaving 12 bases between the germline ends. The germline V gene encodes CDR1 MNHEY and CDR2 SVGAGI. The length of the CDR3 is 15 residues. CDR3 nucleotides: TGTGCCAGCAGTTACTCAGTTCGGGGGATCTATGGCTACACCTTC. This encodes CASSYSVRGIYGYTF.

This chain links TRBV27 with TRBJ2-7; D unresolved. The CDR3 has 14 residues. Germline V gives CDR1 MNHEY, CDR2 SMNVEV (reference sequence). The V and J ends lost 3 bases and 3 bases respectively, with 12 bases between them. The CDR3 spells CASSLTQNIYEQYF. CDR3 nucleotides: TGTGCCAGCAGTTTGACCCAAAACATCTACGAGCAGTACTTC.

This sequence joins TRBV11-2 and TRBJ1-2; 8 bases agree with TRBD1. The CDR3 is 14 amino acids. With V trimmed by 4 bases and J by 4 bases, 5 bases remained unmatched. Germline-derived CDR1 and CDR2 are SGHAT and FQNNGV. CDR3 region: CASSSDRVAYGYTF. In nucleotides, the CDR3 is TGTGCCAGCAGCTCGGACAGGGTGGCCTATGGCTACACCTTC.

The chain joins TRBV4-1 to TRBJ2-7; unclear D gene. The CDR3 is 15 amino acids. V lost 4 bases to trimming and J lost 4 bases, with 17 bases between them. The germline gives CDR1 MGHRA, CDR2 YSYEKL. In nucleotides, the CDR3 is TGCGCCAGCAGCCGGGAACCACATAGGCCTTACGAGCAGTACTTC. It yields the protein CASSREPHRPYEQYF.

CDR3 in amino acids: CASSTRLGDSNQPQHF. Written as DNA, the CDR3 is TGCGCCAGCAGCACCCGCTTGGGGGATAGCAATCAGCCCCAGCATTTT. The rearrangement uses TRBV4-1 and TRBJ1-5; perhaps TRBD1 as D (5 bases). This CDR3 is built from 16 residues. Deletions cut 5 bases from V and 0 bases from J, with 14 bases between. Germline CDR1 MGHRA, CDR2 YSYEKL.

This chain uses TRBV13 with TRBJ2-6; unclear D gene. Germline loops: CDR1 PRHDT, CDR2 FYEKMQ (reference sequence). Trimming removed 0 bases from V and 4 bases from J, with 19 bases in between. This CDR3 region has 19 residues. CDR3 in DNA: TGTGCCAGCAGCTTAGGGTCCCCCGGCCCCTCTGCCGGGGCCAACGTCCTGACTTTC. Its translation is CASSLGSPGPSAGANVLTF.